The clone carrying this T cell receptor (beta chain) showed up many times. Its antigen is still unknown. The sample is drawn from a study of T-cell memory formation after mild COVID-19. Study context: Largely, the TCR clusters proved donor specific.

TCRdb itself ran the 5' RACE reads through MiXCR, one entry per CDR3 protein. The profile shows approximately 450,000 distinct CDR3 sequences, roughly 20% of them singletons. Study-wide findings and caveats: Clones that contracted clustered mainly in CM and EM if CD4+ and in EMRA if CD8+. Clones that got smaller from day 15 to 85 had even CD4/CD8, while clones growing later tipped toward CD4+. Within pre-infection memory, some responding clones were found, suggesting cross-reactive memory joined.

CDR1 is MNHEY and CDR2 is SMNVEV in the germline V gene (reference sequence). The germline V and J ends were trimmed by 6 bases and 2 bases, with 11 bases remaining between them. The CDR3 is made up of 13 amino acids. This sequence originates from an adult woman who had mild COVID-19 (a few samples of this study predate the infection). Cell type and time point are not known. Source material: PBMCs or a T cell subset sorted from them (not recorded which). The rearrangement links TRBV27 to TRBJ2-7; D remains unclear. CDR3 in amino acids: CASSLSTTYEQYF. The CDR3 bases are TGTGCCAGCAGCCTCAGCACCACCTACGAGCAGTACTTC.